This T cell receptor beta chain was recorded in a study of blood T cell repertoires in COVID-19. About the research overall: The United States, Italy and Spain were the sources of the acute and convalescent COVID-19 samples. T cells, B-cell-depleted T cells, or PBMCs provided the cDNA or gDNA that served as material.

Germline V gives CDR1 PRHDT, CDR2 FYEKMQ (reference sequence). This CDR3 is built from 20 residues. The V and J ends lost 5 bases and 0 bases, in that order; junction bases with no gene match: 13. Per the original data handling: Amplification from reference gene primers served as the basis for estimated nucleated cell counts. Some clones are missing from TCRdb's copy, which holds only in-frame ones; the method was immunoSEQ multiplex PCR. D and trimming were read from the DNA, whereas the V and J calls and clone size are those reported in that table. The sample includes 120,000 or so clones, around nine tenths of them seen just once.

The clonotype was recovered from a human donor in a cohort sampled during active COVID-19. Sequences were obtained from peripheral blood. J is TRBJ2-1 and V is TRBV13; the match to TRBD2 covers 13 bases. CDR3 region: CASSPELGLAGSSSYNEQFF. The CDR3 bases are TGTGCCAGCAGCCCGGAATTGGGACTAGCGGGGAGTAGCTCCTACAATGAGCAGTTCTTC.